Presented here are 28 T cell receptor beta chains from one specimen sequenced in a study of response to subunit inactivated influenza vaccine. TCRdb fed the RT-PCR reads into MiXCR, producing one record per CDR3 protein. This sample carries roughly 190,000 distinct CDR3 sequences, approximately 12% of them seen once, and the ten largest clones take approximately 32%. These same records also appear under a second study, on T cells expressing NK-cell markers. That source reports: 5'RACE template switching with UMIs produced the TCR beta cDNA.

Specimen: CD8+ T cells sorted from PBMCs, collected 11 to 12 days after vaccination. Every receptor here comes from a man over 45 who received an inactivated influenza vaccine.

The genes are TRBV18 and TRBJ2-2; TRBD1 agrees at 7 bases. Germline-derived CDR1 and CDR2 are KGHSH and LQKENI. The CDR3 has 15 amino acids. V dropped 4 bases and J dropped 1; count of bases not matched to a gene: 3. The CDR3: CASSRDSENTGELFF. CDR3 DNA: TGTGCCAGCTCACGGGACAGCGAGAACACCGGGGAGCTGTTTTTT.

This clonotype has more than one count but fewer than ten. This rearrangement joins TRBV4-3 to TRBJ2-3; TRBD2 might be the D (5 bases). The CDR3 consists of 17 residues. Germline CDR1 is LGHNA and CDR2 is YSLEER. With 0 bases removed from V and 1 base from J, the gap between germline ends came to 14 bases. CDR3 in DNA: TGCGCCAGCAGCCAAGAGTTAAGTCCCGGGGGCACAGATACGCAGTATTTT. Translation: CASSQELSPGGTDTQYF.

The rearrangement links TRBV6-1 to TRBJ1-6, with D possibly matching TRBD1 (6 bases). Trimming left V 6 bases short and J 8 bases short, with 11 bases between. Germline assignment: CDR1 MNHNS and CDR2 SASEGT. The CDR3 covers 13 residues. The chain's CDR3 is CASSTGSYSPLHF. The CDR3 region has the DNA TGTGCCAGCAGCACAGGGTCTTATTCACCCCTCCACTTT.

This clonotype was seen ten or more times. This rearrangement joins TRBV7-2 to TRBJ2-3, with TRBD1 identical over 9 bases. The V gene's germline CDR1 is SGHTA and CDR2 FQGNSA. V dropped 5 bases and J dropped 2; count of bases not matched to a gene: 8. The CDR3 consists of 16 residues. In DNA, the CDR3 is TGTGCCAGCAGCCTCGGGACAGGGAGCAACACAGATACGCAGTATTTT. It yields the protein CASSLGTGSNTDTQYF.

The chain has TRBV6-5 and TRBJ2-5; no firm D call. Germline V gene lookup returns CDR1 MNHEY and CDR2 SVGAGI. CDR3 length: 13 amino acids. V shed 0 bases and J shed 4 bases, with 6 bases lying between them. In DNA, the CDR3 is TGTGCCAGCAGTTACTCCGCCAGAGAGACCCAGTACTTC. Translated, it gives CASSYSARETQYF.

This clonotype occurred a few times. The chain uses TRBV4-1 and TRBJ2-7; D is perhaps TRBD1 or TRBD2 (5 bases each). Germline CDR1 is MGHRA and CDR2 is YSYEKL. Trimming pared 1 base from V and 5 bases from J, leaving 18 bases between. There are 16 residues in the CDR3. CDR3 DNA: TGCGCCAGCAGCCAAGCTCTTCAGAGCCTGGGGGACGAGCAGTACTTC. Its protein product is CASSQALQSLGDEQYF.

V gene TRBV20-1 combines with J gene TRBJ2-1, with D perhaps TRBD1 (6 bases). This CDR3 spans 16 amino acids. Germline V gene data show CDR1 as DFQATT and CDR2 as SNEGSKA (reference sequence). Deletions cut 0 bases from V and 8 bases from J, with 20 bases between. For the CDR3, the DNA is TGCAGTGCTAGAGAAAGAAGGGCAGGGGTTGTCGATGAGCAGTTCTTC. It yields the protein CSARERRAGVVDEQFF.

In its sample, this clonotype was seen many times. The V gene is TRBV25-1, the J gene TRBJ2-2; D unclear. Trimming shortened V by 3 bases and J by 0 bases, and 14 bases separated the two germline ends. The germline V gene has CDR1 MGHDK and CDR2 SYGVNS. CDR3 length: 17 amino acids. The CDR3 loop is CASSEFSAGANTGELFF. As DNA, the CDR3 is TGTGCCAGCAGTGAGTTTTCTGCAGGCGCGAACACCGGGGAGCTGTTTTTT.

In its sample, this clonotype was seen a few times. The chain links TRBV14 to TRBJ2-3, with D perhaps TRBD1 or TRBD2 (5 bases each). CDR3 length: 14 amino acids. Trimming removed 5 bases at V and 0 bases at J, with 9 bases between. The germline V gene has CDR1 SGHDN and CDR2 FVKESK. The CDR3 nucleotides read TGTGCCAGCAGCTTATGGGGGAGCACAGATACGCAGTATTTT. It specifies CASSLWGSTDTQYF. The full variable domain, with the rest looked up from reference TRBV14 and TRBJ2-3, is EAGVTQFPSHSVIEKGQTVTLRCDPISGHDNLYWYRRVMGKEIKFLLHFVKESKQDESGMPNNRFLAERTGGTYSTLKVQPAELEDSGVYFCASSLWGSTDTQYFGPGTRLTVL.

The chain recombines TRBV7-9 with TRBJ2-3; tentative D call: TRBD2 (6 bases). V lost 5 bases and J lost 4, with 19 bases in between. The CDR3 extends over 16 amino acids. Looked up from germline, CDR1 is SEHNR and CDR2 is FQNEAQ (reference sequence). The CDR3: CASSQATSSIPDTQYF. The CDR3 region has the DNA TGTGCCAGCAGCCAGGCGACTAGTTCAATCCCAGATACGCAGTATTTT.

This CDR3 reads CASSWGSGANVLTF. CDR3 sequence (DNA): TGTGCCAGCAGCTGGGGGTCTGGGGCCAACGTCCTGACTTTC. The genes are TRBV5-5 and TRBJ2-6; D may be TRBD1 or TRBD2 (5 bases each). The CDR3 has 14 amino acids. V lost 3 bases to trimming and J lost 1 base, with 5 bases between them. Germline V gives CDR1 SGHKS, CDR2 YYEKEE (reference sequence).

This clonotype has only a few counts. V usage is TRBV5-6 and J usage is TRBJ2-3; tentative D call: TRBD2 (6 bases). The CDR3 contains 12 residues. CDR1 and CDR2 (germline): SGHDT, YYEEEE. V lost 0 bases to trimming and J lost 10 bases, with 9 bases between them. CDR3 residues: CASSLGGDPQYF. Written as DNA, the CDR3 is TGTGCCAGCAGCTTGGGCGGGGACCCGCAGTATTTT.

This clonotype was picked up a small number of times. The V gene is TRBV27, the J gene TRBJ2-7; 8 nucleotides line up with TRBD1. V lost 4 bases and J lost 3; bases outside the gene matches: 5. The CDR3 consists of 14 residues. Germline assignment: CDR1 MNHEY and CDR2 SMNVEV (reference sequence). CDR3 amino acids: CASSWDRSLYEQYF. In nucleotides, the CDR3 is TGTGCCAGCAGTTGGGACAGGTCACTCTACGAGCAGTACTTC.

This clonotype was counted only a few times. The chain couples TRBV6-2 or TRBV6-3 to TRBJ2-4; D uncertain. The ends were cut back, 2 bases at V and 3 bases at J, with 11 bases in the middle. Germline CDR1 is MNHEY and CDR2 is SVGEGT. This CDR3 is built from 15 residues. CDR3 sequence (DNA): TGTGCCAGCAGTTACCCGAGGATGGGCAAAAACATTCAGTACTTC. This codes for CASSYPRMGKNIQYF.

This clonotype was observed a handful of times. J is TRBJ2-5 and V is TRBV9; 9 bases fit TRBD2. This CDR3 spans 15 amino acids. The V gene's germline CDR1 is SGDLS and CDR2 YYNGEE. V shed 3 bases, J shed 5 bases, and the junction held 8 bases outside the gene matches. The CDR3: CASSAAGGPMETQYF. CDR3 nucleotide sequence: TGTGCCAGCAGCGCCGCGGGGGGGCCGATGGAGACCCAGTACTTC. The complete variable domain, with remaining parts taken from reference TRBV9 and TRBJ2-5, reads DSGVTQTPKHLITATGQRVTLRCSPRSGDLSVYWYQQSLDQGLQFLIQYYNGEERAKGNILERFSAQQFPDLHSELNLSSLELGDSALYFCASSAAGGPMETQYFGPGTRLLVL.

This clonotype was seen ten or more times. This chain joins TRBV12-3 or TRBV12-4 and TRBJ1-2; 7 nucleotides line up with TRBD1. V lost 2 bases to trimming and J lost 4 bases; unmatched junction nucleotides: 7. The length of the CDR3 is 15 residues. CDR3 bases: TGTGCCAGCAGTTTACAGGCGACAGGGACCTATGGCTACACCTTC. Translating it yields CASSLQATGTYGYTF.

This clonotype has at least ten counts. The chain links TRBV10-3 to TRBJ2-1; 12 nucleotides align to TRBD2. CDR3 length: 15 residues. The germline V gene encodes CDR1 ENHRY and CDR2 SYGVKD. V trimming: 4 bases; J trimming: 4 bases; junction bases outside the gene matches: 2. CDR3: CAISAGLAGYNEQFF. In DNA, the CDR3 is TGTGCCATCAGTGCAGGACTAGCGGGGTACAATGAGCAGTTCTTC.

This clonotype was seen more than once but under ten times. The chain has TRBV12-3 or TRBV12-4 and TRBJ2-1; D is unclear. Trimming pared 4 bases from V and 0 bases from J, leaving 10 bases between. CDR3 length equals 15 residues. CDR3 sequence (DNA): TGTGCCAGCAGTTCGGCTAGTTTCTCCTACAATGAGCAGTTCTTC. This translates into CASSSASFSYNEQFF.

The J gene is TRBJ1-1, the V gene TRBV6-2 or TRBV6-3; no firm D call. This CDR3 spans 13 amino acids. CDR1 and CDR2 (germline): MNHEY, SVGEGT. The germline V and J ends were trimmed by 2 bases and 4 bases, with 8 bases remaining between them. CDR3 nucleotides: TGTGCCAGCAGTTACGGATGGGCCACTGAAGCTTTCTTT. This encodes CASSYGWATEAFF.

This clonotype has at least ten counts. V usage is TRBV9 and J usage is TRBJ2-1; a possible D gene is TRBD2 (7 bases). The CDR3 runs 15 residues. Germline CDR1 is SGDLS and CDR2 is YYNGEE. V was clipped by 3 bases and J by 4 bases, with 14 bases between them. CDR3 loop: CASSERGGLYNEQFF. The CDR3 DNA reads TGTGCCAGCAGCGAGAGGGGGGGGTTGTACAATGAGCAGTTCTTC.

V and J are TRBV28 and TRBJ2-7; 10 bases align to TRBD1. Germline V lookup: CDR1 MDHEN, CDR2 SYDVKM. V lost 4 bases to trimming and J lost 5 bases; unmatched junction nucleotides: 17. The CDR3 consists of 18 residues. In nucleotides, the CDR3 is TGTGCCAGCAGTTGGCTCATGTACCGGGACAGGGGTGAGGACGAGCAGTACTTC. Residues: CASSWLMYRDRGEDEQYF.

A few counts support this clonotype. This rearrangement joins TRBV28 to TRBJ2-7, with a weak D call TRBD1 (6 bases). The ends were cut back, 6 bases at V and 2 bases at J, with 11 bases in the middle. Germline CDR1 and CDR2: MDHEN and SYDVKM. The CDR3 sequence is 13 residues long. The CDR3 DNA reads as TGTGCCAGCAGAAGAACAGGGCCCTACGAGCAGTACTTC. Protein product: CASRRTGPYEQYF.

The CDR3 nucleotides read TGTGCCAGCAGCTGGGGATTGTCCGGGGAGCTGTTTTTT. Its protein product is CASSWGLSGELFF. V and J are TRBV7-8 and TRBJ2-2; no definite D call. Germline CDR1 reads SGHVS; CDR2 reads FQNEAQ. This CDR3 spans 13 amino acids. Trimming removed 4 bases at V and 6 bases at J, with 9 bases between.

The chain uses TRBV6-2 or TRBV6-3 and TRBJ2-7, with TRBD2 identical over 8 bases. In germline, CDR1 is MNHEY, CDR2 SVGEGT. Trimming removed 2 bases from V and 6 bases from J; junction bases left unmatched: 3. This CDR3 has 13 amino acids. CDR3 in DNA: TGTGCCAGCAGTTACCTAAGCGGGAGCGAGCAGTACTTC. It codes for CASSYLSGSEQYF.

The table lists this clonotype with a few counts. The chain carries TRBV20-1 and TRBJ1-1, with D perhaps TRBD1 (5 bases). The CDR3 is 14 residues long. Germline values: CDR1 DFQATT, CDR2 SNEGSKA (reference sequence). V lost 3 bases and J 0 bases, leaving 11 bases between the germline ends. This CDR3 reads CSARTEIMNTEAFF. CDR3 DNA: TGCAGTGCTAGGACAGAGATCATGAACACTGAAGCTTTCTTT.

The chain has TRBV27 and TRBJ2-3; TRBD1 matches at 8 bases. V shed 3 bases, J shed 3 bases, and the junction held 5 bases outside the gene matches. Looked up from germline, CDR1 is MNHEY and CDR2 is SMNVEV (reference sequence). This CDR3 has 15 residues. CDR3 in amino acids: CASSLTGERTDTQYF. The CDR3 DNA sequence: TGTGCCAGCAGTTTGACAGGGGAGAGGACAGATACGCAGTATTTT.

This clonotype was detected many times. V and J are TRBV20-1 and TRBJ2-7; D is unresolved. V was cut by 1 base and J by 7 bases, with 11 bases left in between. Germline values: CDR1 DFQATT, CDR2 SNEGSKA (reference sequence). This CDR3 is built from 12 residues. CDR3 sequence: CSARGLEVEQYF. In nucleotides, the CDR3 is TGCAGTGCTAGAGGGTTGGAAGTTGAGCAGTACTTC.

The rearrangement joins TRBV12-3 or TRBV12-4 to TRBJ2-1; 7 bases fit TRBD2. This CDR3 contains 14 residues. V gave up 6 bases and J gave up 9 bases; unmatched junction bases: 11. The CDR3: CASSPGGGEIEQFF. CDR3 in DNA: TGTGCCAGCAGCCCTGGGGGGGGAGAAATTGAGCAGTTCTTC.